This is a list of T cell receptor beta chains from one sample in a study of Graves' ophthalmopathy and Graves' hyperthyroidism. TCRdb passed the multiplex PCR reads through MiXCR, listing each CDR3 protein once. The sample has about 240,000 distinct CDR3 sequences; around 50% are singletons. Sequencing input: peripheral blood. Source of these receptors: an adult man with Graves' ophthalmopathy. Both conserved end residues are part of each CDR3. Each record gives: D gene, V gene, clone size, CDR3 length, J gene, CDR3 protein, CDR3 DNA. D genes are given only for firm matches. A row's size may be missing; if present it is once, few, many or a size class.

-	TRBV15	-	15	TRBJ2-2	CATSRGQVDTGELFF	TGTGCCACCAGCAGAGGTCAGGTCGACACCGGGGAGCTGTTTTTT
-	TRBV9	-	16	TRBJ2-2	CASSVVAGQNTGELFF	TGTGCCAGCAGCGTAGTGGCAGGGCAGAACACCGGGGAGCTGTTTTTT
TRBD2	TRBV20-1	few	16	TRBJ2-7	CSARDFQREDSYEQYF	TGCAGTGCTAGAGATTTCCAGCGGGAGGACTCCTACGAGCAGTACTTC
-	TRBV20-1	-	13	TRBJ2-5	CSAPRQGKETQYF	TGCAGTGCCCCAAGGCAGGGTAAAGAGACCCAGTACTTC
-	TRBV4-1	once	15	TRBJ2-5	CASSQGADIQETQYF	TGTGCCAGCAGCCAAGGGGCGGATATCCAAGAGACCCAGTACTTC
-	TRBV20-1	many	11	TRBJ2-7	CSAISGHEQYF	TGCAGTGCTATAAGTGGCCACGAGCAGTACTTC
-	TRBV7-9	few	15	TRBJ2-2	CASSLADKATGELFF	TGTGCCAGCAGCTTAGCAGACAAGGCCACCGGGGAGCTGTTTTTT
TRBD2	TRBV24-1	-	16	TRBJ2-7	CATSDATGGRSYEQYF	TGTGCCACCAGTGACGCGACTGGCGGGAGGTCCTACGAGCAGTACTTC
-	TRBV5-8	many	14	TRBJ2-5	CASSGGTAQETQYF	TGTGCCAGCAGCGGGGGGACGGCGCAAGAGACCCAGTACTTC
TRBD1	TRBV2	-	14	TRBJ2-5	CASSTGTGKETQYF	TGTGCCAGCAGTACCGGGACAGGGAAAGAGACCCAGTACTTC
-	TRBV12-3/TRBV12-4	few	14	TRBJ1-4	CASSLYTTNEKLFF	TGTGCCAGCAGTTTGTACACAACTAATGAAAAACTGTTTTTT
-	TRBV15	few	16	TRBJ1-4	CATSRDATIGSEKLFF	TGTGCCACCAGCAGAGATGCGACGATAGGTTCCGAAAAACTGTTTTTT
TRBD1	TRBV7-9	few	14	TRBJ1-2	CASSSRDSHYGYTF	TGTGCCAGCAGCTCTCGGGACAGCCACTATGGCTACACCTTC
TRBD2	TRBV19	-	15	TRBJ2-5	CASSMGGSRPETQYF	TGTGCCAGTAGTATGGGCGGGAGCCGTCCGGAGACCCAGTACTTC
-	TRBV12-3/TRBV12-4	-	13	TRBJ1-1	CASSIGSRTEAFF	TGTGCCAGCAGTATCGGGAGTAGAACTGAAGCTTTCTTT
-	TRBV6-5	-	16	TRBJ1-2	CASSYHSRQVNYGYTF	TGTGCCAGCAGTTACCATAGCCGACAGGTCAACTATGGCTACACCTTC
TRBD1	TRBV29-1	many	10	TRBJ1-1	CSVEDREAFF	TGCAGCGTTGAGGACAGGGAGGCTTTCTTT
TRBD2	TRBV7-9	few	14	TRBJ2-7	CASSPTLAVYEQYF	TGTGCCAGCAGCCCAACTCTAGCGGTGTACGAGCAGTACTTC
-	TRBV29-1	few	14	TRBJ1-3	CSVGASGSGNTIYF	TGCAGCGTTGGGGCCTCAGGGTCGGGAAACACCATATATTTT
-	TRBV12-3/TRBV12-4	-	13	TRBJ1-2	CASSLRTDYGYTF	TGTGCCAGCAGTTTACGGACGGACTATGGCTACACCTTC
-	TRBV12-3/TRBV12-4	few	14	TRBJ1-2	CASNRRGRTDGYTF	TGTGCCAGCAATCGTCGGGGGCGGACCGACGGCTACACCTTC
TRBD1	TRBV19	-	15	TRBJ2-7	CASSMDRAESYEQYF	TGTGCCAGTAGTATGGACAGGGCTGAGTCCTACGAGCAGTACTTC
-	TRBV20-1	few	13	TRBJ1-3	CSAVYRDGNTIYF	TGCAGTGCTGTCTACAGGGATGGAAACACCATATATTTT
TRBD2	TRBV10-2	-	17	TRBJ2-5	CASSTRTSGDRQETQYF	TGTGCCAGCAGTACCCGGACTAGCGGGGATAGACAAGAGACCCAGTACTTC
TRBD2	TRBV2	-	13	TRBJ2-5	CASSLRETETQYF	TGTGCCAGCAGCCTGCGGGAGACGGAGACCCAGTACTTC
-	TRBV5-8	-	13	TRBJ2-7	CASSLRSGDEQYF	TGTGCCAGCAGCTTAAGGTCGGGCGACGAGCAGTACTTC
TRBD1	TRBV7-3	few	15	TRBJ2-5	CASSLSQGVVETQYF	TGTGCCAGCAGCTTGTCACAGGGGGTTGTCGAGACCCAGTACTTC
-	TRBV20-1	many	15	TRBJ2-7	CSASSPRTSSYEQYF	TGCAGTGCCTCGAGTCCCAGGACGAGCTCCTACGAGCAGTACTTC
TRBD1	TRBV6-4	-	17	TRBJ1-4	CASTYRGRVLANEKLFF	TGTGCCAGCACGTACAGGGGGCGAGTTCTTGCTAATGAAAAACTGTTTTTT
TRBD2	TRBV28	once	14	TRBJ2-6	CASRIAGGANVLTF	TGTGCCAGCAGGATAGCGGGAGGGGCCAACGTCCTGACTTTC
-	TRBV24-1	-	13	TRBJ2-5	CATASTEVETQYF	TGTGCCACCGCCTCGACAGAGGTGGAGACCCAGTACTTC
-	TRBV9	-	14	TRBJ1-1	CASNLRGGDTEAFF	TGTGCCAGCAACCTCAGGGGAGGAGACACTGAAGCTTTCTTT
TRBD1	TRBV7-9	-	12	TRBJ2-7	CASIRQGGEQYF	TGTGCCAGCATTCGACAGGGCGGGGAGCAGTACTTC
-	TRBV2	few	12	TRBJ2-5	CASTEGQETQYF	TGTGCCAGCACGGAGGGGCAAGAGACCCAGTACTTC
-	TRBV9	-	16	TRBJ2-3	CASSVEGLASTDTQYF	TGTGCCAGCAGCGTGGAGGGGCTAGCGAGCACAGATACGCAGTATTTT
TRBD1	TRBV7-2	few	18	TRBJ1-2	CASSAQGAGRRANYGYTF	TGTGCCAGCAGCGCCCAGGGGGCGGGACGGCGAGCTAACTATGGCTACACCTTC
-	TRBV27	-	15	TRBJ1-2	CASSLNRANNYGYTF	TGTGCCAGCAGTTTAAATCGGGCCAATAACTATGGCTACACCTTC
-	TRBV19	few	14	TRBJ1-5	CASSNPGPYQPQHF	TGTGCCAGTAGTAATCCGGGGCCCTATCAGCCCCAGCATTTT
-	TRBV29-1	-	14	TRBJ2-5	CSVDTGVYQETQYF	TGCAGCGTTGATACCGGGGTGTACCAAGAGACCCAGTACTTC
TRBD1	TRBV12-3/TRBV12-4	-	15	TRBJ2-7	CASSWSGGRGDEQYF	TGTGCCAGCAGTTGGTCAGGGGGCAGAGGTGACGAGCAGTACTTC
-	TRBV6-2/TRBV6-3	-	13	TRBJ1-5	CASSYSFSQPQHF	TGTGCCAGCAGTTACTCTTTTAGTCAGCCCCAGCATTTT
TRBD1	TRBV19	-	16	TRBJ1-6	CASSKDRGSYNSPLHF	TGTGCCAGTAGTAAGGACAGGGGCTCCTATAATTCACCCCTCCACTTT
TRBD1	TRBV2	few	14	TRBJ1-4	CASSGTGSYEKLFF	TGTGCCAGCAGCGGGACAGGGAGTTATGAAAAACTGTTTTTT
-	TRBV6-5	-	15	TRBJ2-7	CASSPSGRIDYEQYF	TGTGCCAGCAGTCCGAGCGGTCGGATCGATTACGAGCAGTACTTT
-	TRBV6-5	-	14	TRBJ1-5	CASSYEASNQPQHF	TGTGCCAGCAGTTATGAAGCTAGCAATCAGCCCCAGCATTTT
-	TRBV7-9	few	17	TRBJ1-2	CASTSARFGLRTYGYTF	TGTGCCAGCACCTCAGCGAGATTCGGCCTCAGGACCTATGGCTACACCTTC
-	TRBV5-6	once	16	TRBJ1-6	CASSLESAGQLSPLHF	TGTGCCAGCAGCTTGGAATCGGCAGGGCAACTTTCACCCCTCCACTTT